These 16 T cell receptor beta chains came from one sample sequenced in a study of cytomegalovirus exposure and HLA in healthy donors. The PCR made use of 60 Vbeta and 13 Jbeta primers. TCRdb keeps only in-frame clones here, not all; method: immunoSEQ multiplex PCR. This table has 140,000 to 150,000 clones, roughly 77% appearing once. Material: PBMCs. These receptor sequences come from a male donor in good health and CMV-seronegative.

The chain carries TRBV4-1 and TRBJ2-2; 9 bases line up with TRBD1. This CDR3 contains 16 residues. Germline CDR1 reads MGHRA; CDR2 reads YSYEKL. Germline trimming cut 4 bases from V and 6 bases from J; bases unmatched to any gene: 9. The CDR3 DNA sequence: TGCGCCAGCAGCCGGGGGGGGACAGGGAGGGCCGGGGAGCTGTTTTTT. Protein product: CASSRGGTGRAGELFF.

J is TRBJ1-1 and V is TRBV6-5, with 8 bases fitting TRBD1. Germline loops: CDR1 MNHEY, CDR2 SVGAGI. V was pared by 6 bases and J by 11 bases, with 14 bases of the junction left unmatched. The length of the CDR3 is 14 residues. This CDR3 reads CASRWDRKSRFAFF. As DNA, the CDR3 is TGTGCCAGCAGGTGGGACAGGAAGTCCAGGTTCGCTTTCTTT.

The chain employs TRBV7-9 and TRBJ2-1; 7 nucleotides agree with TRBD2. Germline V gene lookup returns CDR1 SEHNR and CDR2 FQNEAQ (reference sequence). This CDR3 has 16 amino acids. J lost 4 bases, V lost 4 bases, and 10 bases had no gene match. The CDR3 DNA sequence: TGTGCCAGCAGCTCCAAAGAAGCGGGGTTATACAATGAGCAGTTCTTC. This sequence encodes CASSSKEAGLYNEQFF. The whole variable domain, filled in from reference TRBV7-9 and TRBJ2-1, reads DTGVSQNPRHKITKRGQNVTFRCDPISEHNRLYWYRQTLGQGPEFLTYFQNEAQLEKSRLLSDRFSAERPKGSFSTLEIQRTEQGDSAMYLCASSSKEAGLYNEQFFGPGTRLTVL.

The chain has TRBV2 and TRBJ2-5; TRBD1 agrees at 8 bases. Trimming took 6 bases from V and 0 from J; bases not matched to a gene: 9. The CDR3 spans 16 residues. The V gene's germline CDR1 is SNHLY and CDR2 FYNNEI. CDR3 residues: CASSRPGQVYQETQYF. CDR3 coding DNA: TGTGCCAGCAGCAGACCGGGACAGGTGTACCAAGAGACCCAGTACTTC.

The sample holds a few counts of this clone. The DNA for the CDR3 is TGTGCCAGTAGTATAGTGGGAGGCGGGAGGGAATCCAATGAGCAGTTCTTC. Protein sequence: CASSIVGGGRESNEQFF. The chain carries TRBV19 and TRBJ2-1; 9 nucleotides line up with TRBD2. The CDR3 loop spans 17 amino acids. The J segment lost 6 bases and the V segment lost 1 base, leaving 10 bases of the junction unmatched. CDR1 and CDR2 (germline): LNHDA, SQIVND (reference sequence).

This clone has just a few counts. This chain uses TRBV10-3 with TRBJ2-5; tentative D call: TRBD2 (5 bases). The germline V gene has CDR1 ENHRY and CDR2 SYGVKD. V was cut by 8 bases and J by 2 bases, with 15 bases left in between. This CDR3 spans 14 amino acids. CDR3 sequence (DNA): TGTGCCATCGGCCCGGGGATGGCGCAAGAGACCCAGTACTTC. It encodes CAIGPGMAQETQYF.

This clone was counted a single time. CDR3 region: CASSDPVPRQGFGYTF. The CDR3 DNA reads as TGTGCCAGCAGTGATCCCGTTCCGAGACAGGGATTCGGCTACACCTTC. V usage is TRBV6-1 and J usage is TRBJ1-2, with 7 bases that match TRBD1. Per the germline V gene, CDR1 is MNHNS and CDR2 is SASEGT. V shed 3 bases and J 8 bases; nucleotides not matched to a gene: 15. CDR3 length: 16 amino acids.

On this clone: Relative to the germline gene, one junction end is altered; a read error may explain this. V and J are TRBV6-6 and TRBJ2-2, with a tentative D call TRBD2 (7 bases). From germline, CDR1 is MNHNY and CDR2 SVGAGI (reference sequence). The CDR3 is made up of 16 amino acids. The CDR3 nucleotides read TGTGCCAGTAGTTACCCCGGGGGGCCTGAGGCCGGGGAGCTGTTTTTT. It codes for CASSYPGGPEAGELFF.

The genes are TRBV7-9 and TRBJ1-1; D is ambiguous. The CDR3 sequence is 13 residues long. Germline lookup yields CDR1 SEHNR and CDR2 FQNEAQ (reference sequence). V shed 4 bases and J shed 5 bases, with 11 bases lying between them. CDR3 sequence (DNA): TGTGCCAGCAGCTACCAAGAGGCGACTGAAGCTTTCTTT. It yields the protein CASSYQEATEAFF.

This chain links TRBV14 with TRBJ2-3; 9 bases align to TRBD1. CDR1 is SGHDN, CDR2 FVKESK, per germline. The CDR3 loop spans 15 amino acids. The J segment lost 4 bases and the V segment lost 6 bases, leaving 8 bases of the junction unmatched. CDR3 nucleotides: TGTGCCAGCAGTCTAAGACAGGGGGGTTCAGATACGCAGTATTTT. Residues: CASSLRQGGSDTQYF.

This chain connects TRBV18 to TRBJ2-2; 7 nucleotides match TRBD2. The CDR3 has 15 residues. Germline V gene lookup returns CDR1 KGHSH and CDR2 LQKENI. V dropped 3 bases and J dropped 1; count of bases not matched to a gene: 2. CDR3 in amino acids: CASSPGGVNTGELFF. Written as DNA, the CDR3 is TGTGCCAGCTCACCGGGAGGGGTGAACACCGGGGAGCTGTTTTTT.

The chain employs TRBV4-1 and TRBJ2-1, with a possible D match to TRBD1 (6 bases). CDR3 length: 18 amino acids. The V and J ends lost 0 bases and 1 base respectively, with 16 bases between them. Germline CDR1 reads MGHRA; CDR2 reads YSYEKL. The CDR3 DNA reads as TGCGCCAGCAGCCAAGAAGGGGTTTTAGGGGGTTCCTACAATGAGCAGTTCTTC. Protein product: CASSQEGVLGGSYNEQFF.

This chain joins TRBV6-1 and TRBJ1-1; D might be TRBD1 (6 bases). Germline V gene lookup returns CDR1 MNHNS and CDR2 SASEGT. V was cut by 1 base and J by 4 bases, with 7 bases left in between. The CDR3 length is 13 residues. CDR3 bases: TGTGCCAGCAGTGAAGGAGGGGGCACTGAAGCTTTCTTT. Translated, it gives CASSEGGGTEAFF.

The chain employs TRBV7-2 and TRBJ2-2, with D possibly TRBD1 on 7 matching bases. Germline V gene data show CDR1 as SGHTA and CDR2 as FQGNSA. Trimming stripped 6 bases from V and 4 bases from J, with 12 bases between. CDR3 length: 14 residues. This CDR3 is CASRAGTATGELFF. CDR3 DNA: TGTGCCAGCAGGGCGGGGACAGCCACCGGGGAGCTGTTTTTT.

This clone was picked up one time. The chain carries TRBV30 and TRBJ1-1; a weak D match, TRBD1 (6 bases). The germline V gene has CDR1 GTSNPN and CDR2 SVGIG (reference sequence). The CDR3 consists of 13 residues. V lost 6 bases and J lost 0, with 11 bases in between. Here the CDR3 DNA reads TGTGCCTGCATAAAGGGGGTGAACACTGAAGCTTTCTTT. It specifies CACIKGVNTEAFF.

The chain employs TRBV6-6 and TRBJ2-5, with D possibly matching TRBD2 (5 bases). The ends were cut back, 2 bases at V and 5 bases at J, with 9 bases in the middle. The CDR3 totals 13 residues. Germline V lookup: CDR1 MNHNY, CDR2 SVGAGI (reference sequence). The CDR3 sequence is CASSYVTGETQYF. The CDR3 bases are TGTGCCAGCAGTTACGTTACGGGGGAGACCCAGTACTTC.